This T cell receptor beta chain was captured by sequencing in a study of blood T cell repertoires in COVID-19 (dated by TCRdb to 2018 to 2020). Study-wide context: The collaborator samples originated in the United States, Italy and Spain and spanned the acute and convalescent phases of COVID-19. The prospective study material was composed of cDNA or gDNA derived from T cells, B-cell-depleted T cells, or PBMCs. Subjects who had been exposed to COVID-19, were actively infected with it, or had recovered from it provided the deeply sampled blood TCRbeta repertoires that made up the dataset. The repertoires were released in a freely available public database meant as a resource for research on the immune response to SARS-CoV-2. Samples were obtained from the ongoing ImmuneRACE study (first 160 participants) and from over 1,000 subjects provided by 6 global collaborators. A de-identified subject ID, COVID-19 status, age in years and sex were almost always included in the sample metadata. Where HLA class I and class II types were available, the types were taken from metadata supplied by the sample provider, not from assay-based typing. What the research found in general, with its limitations: Clinical and demographic metadata were provided uncurated, with the amount varying by source and participant.

In the case of this clone: The specificity of this receptor is unknown. There are no base qualities to consult, and no much larger clone falls within one base.

TCRbeta CDR3 regions were amplified from genomic DNA by means of the immunoSEQ Assay, a bias-controlled multiplex PCR. The original pipeline was this. The number of nucleated cells in each sample was estimated by amplification of reference gene primers within the assay. To quantify the absolute abundance of each unique TCRbeta CDR3 rearrangement, sequence reads were collapsed and filtered. For each sample, productive Simpson clonality was calculated by taking the square root of Simpson's diversity index across productive rearrangements. The table was pulled from immuneACCESS by TCRdb, which kept in-frame rearrangements only. Such tables lose some clones; where checked, under half of the loss comes from unresolved V genes, and the rest has no known cause. V and J calls and clone size follow that table, whereas D and trimming were derived from the DNA. Recorded for this sample are some 70,000 clones; 70% to 90% of them occurred a single time. The ten largest clones add up to about 1.5% of the sample.

Reading the germline V gene (reference sequence) gives CDR1 SGHKS and CDR2 YYEKEE. The V and J ends are trimmed by 2 bases and 6 bases, leaving 9 bases between them. The CDR3 covers 13 residues, taking in both the cysteine and the phenylalanine. Only the CDR3 DNA is retained, 39 bases long and in frame from the first base. Each collaborating institution followed its own protocols to collect whole blood in K2EDTA tubes. For TCRbeta analysis, collaborator samples were shipped as frozen whole blood, as isolated PBMCs, or as DNA extracted from either sample type. Input material: peripheral blood. This TCR derives from an older woman with acute or convalescent COVID-19. The chain uses TRBV5-5 and TRBJ1-3; the D gene is possibly TRBD1, with 6 bases matching. In nucleotides, the sequence is TGTGCCAGCAGCTTTACAGGGATAAACACCATATATTTT. Its protein reads: CASSFTGINTIYF.